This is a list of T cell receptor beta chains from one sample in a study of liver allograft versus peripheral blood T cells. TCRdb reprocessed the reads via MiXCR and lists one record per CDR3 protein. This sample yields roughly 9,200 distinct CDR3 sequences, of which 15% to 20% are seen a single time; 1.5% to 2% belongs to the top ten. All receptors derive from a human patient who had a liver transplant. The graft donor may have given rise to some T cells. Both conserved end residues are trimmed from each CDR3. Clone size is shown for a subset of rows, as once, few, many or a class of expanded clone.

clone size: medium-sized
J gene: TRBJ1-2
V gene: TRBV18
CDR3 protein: ASSPPPAGGYT

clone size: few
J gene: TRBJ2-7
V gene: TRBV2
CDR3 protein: AIMAGIGSYEQY

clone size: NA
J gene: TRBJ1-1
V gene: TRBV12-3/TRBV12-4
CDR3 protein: ASQGGPLKAF

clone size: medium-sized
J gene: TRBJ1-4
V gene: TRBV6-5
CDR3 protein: ASSYGLRVGEKLF

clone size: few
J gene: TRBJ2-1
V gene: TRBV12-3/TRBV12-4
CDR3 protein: ASRSSGSYNEQF

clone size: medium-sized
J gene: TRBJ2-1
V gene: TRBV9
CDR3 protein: ASSEITGVVNEQF

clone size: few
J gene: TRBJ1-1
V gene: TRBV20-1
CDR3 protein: SARPQGGTEAF

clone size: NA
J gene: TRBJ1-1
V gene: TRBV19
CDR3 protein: ASSIYRRNTEAF

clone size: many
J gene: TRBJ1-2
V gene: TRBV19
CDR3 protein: ASSTPGTGATYGYT

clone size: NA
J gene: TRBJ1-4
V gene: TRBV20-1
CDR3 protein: SASGYEKLF

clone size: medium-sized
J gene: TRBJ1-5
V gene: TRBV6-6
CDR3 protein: AATGRDGSNQPQH

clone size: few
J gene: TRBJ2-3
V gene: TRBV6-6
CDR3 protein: ASSYSRDTQY

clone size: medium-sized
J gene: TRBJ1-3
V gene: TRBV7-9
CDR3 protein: ASRVASGNTIY

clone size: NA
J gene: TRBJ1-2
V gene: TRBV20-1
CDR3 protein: SAKDRSYGYT

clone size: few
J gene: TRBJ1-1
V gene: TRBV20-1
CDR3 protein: SVKMAGGTEAF

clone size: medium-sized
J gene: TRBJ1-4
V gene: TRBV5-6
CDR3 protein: ASSPGPRGEKLF

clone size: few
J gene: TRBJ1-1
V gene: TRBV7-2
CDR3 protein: ASSFSRDTEAF

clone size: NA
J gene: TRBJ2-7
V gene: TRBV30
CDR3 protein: AWSVAGESSYEQY

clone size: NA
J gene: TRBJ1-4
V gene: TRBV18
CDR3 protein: ASSSGQAGREKLF

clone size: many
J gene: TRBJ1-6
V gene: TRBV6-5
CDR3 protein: ASQRSYNSPLH

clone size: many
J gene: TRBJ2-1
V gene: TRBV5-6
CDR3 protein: ASSLVGYNEQF

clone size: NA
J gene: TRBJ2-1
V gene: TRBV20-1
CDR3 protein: SAIVGAGVYNEQF

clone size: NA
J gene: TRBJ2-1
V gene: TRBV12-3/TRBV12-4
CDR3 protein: ASSFYNEQF

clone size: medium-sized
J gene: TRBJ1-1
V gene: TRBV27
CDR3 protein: ASSLSRKYRGGEAF

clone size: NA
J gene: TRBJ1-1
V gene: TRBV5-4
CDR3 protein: ASSSRESRAF

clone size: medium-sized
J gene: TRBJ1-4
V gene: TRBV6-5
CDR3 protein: ASSHGDEKLF

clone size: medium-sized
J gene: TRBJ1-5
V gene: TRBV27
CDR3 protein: ASSRYGGLWQPQH

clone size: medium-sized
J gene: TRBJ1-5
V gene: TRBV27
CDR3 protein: ASSTAGITGQPQH

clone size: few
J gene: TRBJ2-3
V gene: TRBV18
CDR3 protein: ASSESGLAMRDTQY

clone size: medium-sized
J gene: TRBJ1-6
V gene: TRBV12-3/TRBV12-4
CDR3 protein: ASSSRTGNSPLH

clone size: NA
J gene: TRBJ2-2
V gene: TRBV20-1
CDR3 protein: SGLAGTSGELF

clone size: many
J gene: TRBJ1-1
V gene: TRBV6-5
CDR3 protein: ASRSGIMNTEAF

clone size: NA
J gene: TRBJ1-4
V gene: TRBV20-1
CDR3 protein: SARVAGNEKLF

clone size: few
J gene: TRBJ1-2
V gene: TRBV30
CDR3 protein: AWGLGGAYGYT

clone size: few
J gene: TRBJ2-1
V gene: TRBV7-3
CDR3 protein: ASSKGLAVPYNEQF

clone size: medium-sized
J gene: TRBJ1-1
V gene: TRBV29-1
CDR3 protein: SVDVSMNTEAF

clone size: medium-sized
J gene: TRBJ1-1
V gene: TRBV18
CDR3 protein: ASSIQGSTEAF

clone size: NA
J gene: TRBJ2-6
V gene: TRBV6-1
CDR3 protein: ASSEGGWAGANVLT

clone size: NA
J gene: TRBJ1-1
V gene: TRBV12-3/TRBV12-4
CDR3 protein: ASSYWGTEAF

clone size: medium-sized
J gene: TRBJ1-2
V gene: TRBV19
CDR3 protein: ASSMGMGNYGYT

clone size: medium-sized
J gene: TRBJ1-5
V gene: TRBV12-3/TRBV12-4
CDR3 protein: ASSLAPQGKGQPQH

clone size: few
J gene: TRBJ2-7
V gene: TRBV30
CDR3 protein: AIQRGGLYEQY

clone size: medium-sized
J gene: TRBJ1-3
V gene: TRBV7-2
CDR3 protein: ASSPRGSGNTIY

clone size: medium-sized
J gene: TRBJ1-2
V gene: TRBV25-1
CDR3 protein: ASSEQAPLYGYT

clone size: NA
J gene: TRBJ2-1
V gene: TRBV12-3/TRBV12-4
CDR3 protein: ASSLNRGGEQF

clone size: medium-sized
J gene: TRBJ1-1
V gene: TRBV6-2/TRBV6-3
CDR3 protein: ASSWGGQNTEAF

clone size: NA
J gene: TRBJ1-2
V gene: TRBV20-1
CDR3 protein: SASPNSNYGYT

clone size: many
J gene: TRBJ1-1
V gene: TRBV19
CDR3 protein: ASSILPTGHTEAF

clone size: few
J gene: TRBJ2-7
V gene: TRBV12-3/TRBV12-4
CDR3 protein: ASRPTGAYEQY

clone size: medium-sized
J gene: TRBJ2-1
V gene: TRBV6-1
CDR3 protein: ASTFDRGDNEQF

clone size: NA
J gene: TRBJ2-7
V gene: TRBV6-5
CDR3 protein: ASIQGQSYEQY

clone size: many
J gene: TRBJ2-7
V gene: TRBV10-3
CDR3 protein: AISEGIAGGRPYEQY

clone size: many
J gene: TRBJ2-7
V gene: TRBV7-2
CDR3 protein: ASSLTGGLDEQY

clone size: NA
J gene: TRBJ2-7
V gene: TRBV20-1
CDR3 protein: SASGTGGSGGEQY